This entry lists 9 T cell receptor beta chains sequenced from one sample in a study of shared clonotypes between healthy human individuals. Libraries were prepared by immunoSEQ multiplex PCR; TCRdb keeps only in-frame clonotypes and omits some of them. The profile shows about 1 million clones, more than 65% of them singletons. Sequencing was carried out using memory CD4+ T cells sorted from blood. Subset meaning: CD45RA-negative fraction. The source of these receptors is a man in his late teens or twenties in good health.

This clone was seen a few times. This sample includes further DNA sequences coding for the same CDR3. The chain couples TRBV7-2 to TRBJ2-7; the match to TRBD2 covers 15 bases. Germline assignment: CDR1 SGHTA and CDR2 FQGNSA. This CDR3 contains 14 residues. J was trimmed by 6 bases and V by 4 bases; bases with no gene match: 1. CDR3 amino acids: CASSSGLAGGEQYF. Written as DNA, the CDR3 is TGTGCCAGCAGCTCGGGACTAGCGGGAGGCGAGCAGTACTTC.

Note on this clone: This sample also contains other DNA sequences that code for the same CDR3. The chain has TRBV6-5 and TRBJ2-5; perhaps TRBD1 as D (7 bases). Germline CDR1 MNHEY, CDR2 SVGAGI. CDR3 size: 12 residues. V lost 6 bases and J 5 bases, leaving 10 bases between the germline ends. The CDR3 region is CASRRGQETQYF. The DNA of the CDR3 is TGTGCCAGCAGGCGGGGACAGGAGACCCAGTACTTC.

This clone was counted between two and nine times. The chain joins TRBV6-1 to TRBJ1-5; D remains unclear. This CDR3 comprises 11 residues. The V gene lost 6 bases and the J gene lost 6 bases, with 6 bases spanning the gap. The germline CDR1 and CDR2 sequences are MNHNS and SASEGT. The CDR3, as DNA: TGTGCCAGCAGGACGGGTCAGCCCCAGCATTTT. It translates to CASRTGQPQHF.

The chain is built from TRBV7-2 and TRBJ1-1; D ambiguous. The CDR3 is made up of 16 amino acids. The germline V gene has CDR1 SGHTA and CDR2 FQGNSA. Trimming stripped 2 bases from V and 3 bases from J, with 16 bases between. In nucleotides, the CDR3 is TGTGCCAGCAGCTTATACCCCTCCGCAGGCTACACTGAAGCTTTCTTT. This sequence encodes CASSLYPSAGYTEAFF.

The V call is TRBV7-8, the J call TRBJ2-5, with D uncertain. The DNA end is a closer match to TRBJ2-7, so the J assignment may be wrong. Germline V gene sequence: CDR1 SGHVS, CDR2 FQNEAQ. The CDR3 is made up of 14 amino acids. The CDR3: CASTFGRLSYEQYF. In DNA form, the CDR3 reads TGTGCCAGCACCTTCGGACGGCTCTCCTACGAGCAGTACTTC.

The V call is TRBV18, the J call TRBJ2-3; TRBD2 agrees at 8 bases. Germline V CDR1 and CDR2: KGHSH, LQKENI. CDR3 length: 15 residues. J gave up 0 bases and V 6 bases, and 5 bases lay outside the gene matches. The DNA for the CDR3 is TGTGCCAGCTCGACTAGCGCCCAGAGCACAGATACGCAGTATTTT. Amino acid sequence: CASSTSAQSTDTQYF.

The chain combines TRBV19 with TRBJ1-4; D not certain. In germline, CDR1 is LNHDA, CDR2 SQIVND (reference sequence). V was pared by 6 bases and J by 5 bases, with 13 bases between. The CDR3 runs to 14 residues. CDR3 sequence (DNA): TGTGCCAGTAGCAAAACCGGGGTAAATGAAAAACTGTTTTTT. Its translation is CASSKTGVNEKLFF.

The CDR3 DNA reads TGCGCCAGCAGCCAAGAGGTACAGGTGAGCTCCTATAATTCACCCCTCCACTTT. Residues: CASSQEVQVSSYNSPLHF. J is TRBJ1-6 and V is TRBV4-3; D may be TRBD1 (5 bases). Germline lookup yields CDR1 LGHNA and CDR2 YSLEER. CDR3 size: 18 residues. V was cut by 0 bases and J by 0 bases, with 12 bases left in between.

This clone was found a few times. One end of the junction fails to match germline, which may point to a read error. The V gene is TRBV6-5, the J gene TRBJ2-3; possible D gene TRBD2, 5 bases. This CDR3 comprises 11 residues. Germline CDR1 reads MNHEY; CDR2 reads SVGAGI. Here the CDR3 reads CASSEYQDFQF. For the CDR3, the DNA is TGTGCCAGCAGTGAATATCAGGACTTCCAGTTT.